This T cell receptor beta chain was sequenced in a study of tumor-infiltrating lymphocytes in primary liver carcinoma. The wider study: Through surgical resection, the patients' primary liver carcinoma was treated. Sample yields of productive TCRbeta reads, ranging from roughly 3.65 to 7.13 million, were similar across tissue types.

A word on this clonotype: A read error is possible here, since a much larger clone lies one base away.

The CDR3 has 13 residues. Germline V gene sequence: CDR1 SGHDN, CDR2 FVKESK. Blood RNA was derived from unsorted whole blood, and germline DNA was extracted too. Blood samples of about 4.3 milliliters were drawn preoperatively. A primer matching the constant region was used to make TCR beta cDNA from approximately 520 ng of total RNA. Generation of the TCR beta libraries relied on three nested multiplex PCR rounds using slightly modified ARM-PCR. TRBV1-TRBV30 forward primers and a C-beta reverse primer were used in the first two PCR rounds, which each ran for approximately 9 cycles. TCRdb processed the multiplex PCR reads anew with MiXCR; each CDR3 protein has one entry. The table includes hundreds of thousands of distinct CDR3 sequences, approximately 60% detected once.

The rearrangement uses TRBV14 and TRBJ1-2; D not certain. The sample taken for sequencing was peripheral blood. This receptor was obtained from a man in his forties with primary liver carcinoma and hepatitis B virus infection. The CDR3 DNA follows: TGTGTCAGCAGCCAAGATTACATATATGGCTACACCTTC. Translating gives CVSSQDYIYGYTF.